These 29 T cell receptor beta chains originate from one sample sequenced in a study of identical twins. In TCRdb, the 5' RACE reads were re-called with MiXCR into one record per CDR3 protein. The top ten hold roughly 6.8% of the sample, which has under 350,000 distinct CDR3 sequences, 8% to 9.5% seen once. This sample was also put to use in a study of yellow fever vaccine responses in identical twins.

The specimen sequenced was CD8+ T cells sorted from blood. The receptors originated from a woman under 30 in good health.

This rearrangement joins TRBV27 to TRBJ2-6, with D perhaps matching TRBD1 (6 bases). The V and J ends lost 5 bases and 3 bases respectively, with 23 bases between them. Germline loops: CDR1 MNHEY, CDR2 SMNVEV (reference sequence). The CDR3 spans 19 residues. The CDR3 DNA follows: TGTGCCAGCAGTGGACCACAGGGCTTTACCGGTTATGGGGCCAACGTCCTGACTTTC. Amino acids: CASSGPQGFTGYGANVLTF.

This clonotype was detected a few times. V gene TRBV6-2 or TRBV6-3 combines with J gene TRBJ2-7; D is possibly TRBD2 (5 bases). This CDR3 has 17 amino acids. The germline V gene encodes CDR1 MNHEY and CDR2 SVGEGT. V shed 2 bases and J shed 3 bases, with 20 bases lying between them. For the CDR3, the DNA is TGTGCCAGCAGTTACCCCCCGCTGAGGGAGAGATACTACGAGCAGTACTTC. It codes for CASSYPPLRERYYEQYF.

The chain joins TRBV6-1 to TRBJ2-7, with 8 bases matching TRBD1. V lost 3 bases and J lost 6; bases outside the gene matches: 10. The CDR3 is 15 residues long. Germline CDR1 MNHNS, CDR2 SASEGT. CDR3 amino acids: CASSDPRRTGREQYF. The CDR3 region has the DNA TGTGCCAGCAGTGACCCGCGGCGGACAGGGCGCGAGCAGTACTTC.

This clonotype was counted only a few times. The chain couples TRBV6-6 to TRBJ2-5; D is ambiguous. CDR1 is MNHNY and CDR2 is SVGAGI in the germline V gene (reference sequence). V gave up 7 bases and J gave up 1 base, with 10 bases separating them. The CDR3 covers 13 residues. CDR3 loop: CASTLFPQETQYF. CDR3 DNA sequence: TGTGCCAGCACCCTTTTCCCCCAAGAGACCCAGTACTTC.

This clonotype came up a few times. The chain carries TRBV10-3 and TRBJ2-5; the match to TRBD1 covers 10 bases. Germline V gene data show CDR1 as ENHRY and CDR2 as SYGVKD. Trimming took 6 bases from V and 2 from J; bases not matched to a gene: 9. The CDR3 consists of 16 residues. The chain's CDR3 is CAIRPAGTGVQETQYF. The CDR3 coding sequence is TGTGCCATCAGGCCCGCCGGGACAGGGGTTCAAGAGACCCAGTACTTC.

This clonotype was detected many times. This sequence joins TRBV29-1 and TRBJ1-1; no clear D gene. Germline V gives CDR1 SQVTM, CDR2 ANQGSEA. The CDR3 has 11 residues. The V end lost 4 bases, the J end lost 4 bases, and 7 bases lay between the germline ends. CDR3: CSVVEGTEAFF. The CDR3 coding sequence is TGCAGCGTTGTCGAGGGCACTGAAGCTTTCTTT.

About this clonotype itself: The final CDR3 position lacks the conserved phenylalanine or tryptophan, pointing to a likely read error. J is TRBJ2-7 and V is TRBV19; 13 nucleotides agree with TRBD2. This CDR3 is built from 15 residues. The junction had 5 bases not matched to a gene; V was cut back by 6 bases and J by 3 bases. Germline loops: CDR1 LNHDA, CDR2 SQIVND (reference sequence). CDR3 protein: CASRPGTSGNYEQYL. The CDR3 coding sequence is TGTGCCAGTAGACCCGGGACTAGCGGGAACTACGAGCAGTACTTA.

The sample holds one count of this clonotype. The chain recombines TRBV6-1 with TRBJ2-7; possible D gene TRBD2, 6 bases. CDR3 length: 11 residues. Per germline, CDR1 MNHNS and CDR2 SASEGT. The CDR3 sequence: CVIGIGGEQYF. Here the CDR3 DNA reads TGTGTCATCGGTATCGGGGGCGAGCAGTACTTC.

A few counts support this clonotype. V is TRBV7-9 and J is TRBJ1-3; TRBD1 agrees at 7 bases. The ends lost 9 bases at V and 6 bases at J; junction bases unmatched: 8. The CDR3 is 13 residues long. CDR1 and CDR2 (germline): SEHNR, FQNEAQ (reference sequence). The CDR3 DNA follows: TGTGCCAGTAAGACAGGGTACGAAAACACCATATATTTT. Protein: CASKTGYENTIYF.

The chain joins TRBV18 to TRBJ2-1; 13 positions agree with TRBD2. CDR3 length: 20 residues. CDR1 KGHSH and CDR2 LQKENI come from the germline V gene. After removal of 0 bases from V and 0 bases from J, the junction contained 8 bases not matched to a gene. DNA of the CDR3: TGTGCCAGCTCACCACCAACAGGACTAGCGGGGGACTACTCCTACAATGAGCAGTTCTTC. The encoded protein is CASSPPTGLAGDYSYNEQFF. The whole variable domain, remainder taken from reference TRBV18 and TRBJ2-1, is NAGVMQNPRHLVRRRGQEARLRCSPMKGHSHVYWYRQLPEEGLKFMVYLQKENIIDESGMPKERFSAEFPKEGPSILRIQQVVRGDSAAYFCASSPPTGLAGDYSYNEQFFGPGTRLTVL.

This clonotype was observed a few times. V and J are TRBV3-1 and TRBJ2-2, with TRBD1 as a possible D gene (6 bases). The CDR3 length is 19 residues. The germline V gene encodes CDR1 LGHDT and CDR2 YNNKEL (reference sequence). Trimming took 0 bases from V and 3 from J, leaving 20 bases between them. In DNA, the CDR3 is TGTGCCAGCAGCCAAGATGGCCGCCGCCAGGGGTTGGACACCGGGGAGCTGTTTTTT. Protein: CASSQDGRRQGLDTGELFF.

The V and J genes are TRBV30 and TRBJ2-2; D is possibly TRBD2 (5 bases). Germline lookup yields CDR1 GTSNPN and CDR2 SVGIG (reference sequence). The CDR3 has 15 amino acids. V was trimmed by 0 bases and J by 5 bases, leaving 13 bases between them. CDR3 sequence reads: CAWSVHGKETGELFF. CDR3 bases: TGTGCCTGGAGTGTACACGGGAAGGAGACCGGGGAGCTGTTTTTT.

The sample holds a few counts of this clonotype. The V gene is TRBV6-2 or TRBV6-3, the J gene TRBJ2-1; 7 bases are shared with TRBD1. V dropped 7 bases and J dropped 2; count of bases not matched to a gene: 11. The CDR3 covers 16 residues. CDR1 and CDR2 (germline): MNHEY, SVGEGT. This CDR3 reads CASTYQGVFTYNEQFF. The CDR3 DNA follows: TGTGCCAGCACCTACCAGGGGGTATTCACCTACAATGAGCAGTTCTTC.

The V and J genes are TRBV29-1 and TRBJ2-6; 10 nucleotides agree with TRBD1. The CDR3 contains 16 residues. Per germline, CDR1 SQVTM and CDR2 ANQGSEA. V lost 6 bases to trimming and J lost 2 bases; unmatched junction nucleotides: 7. The DNA for the CDR3 is TGCAGCGTGGGGGACAGGGGTAAACCTGGGGCCAACGTCCTGACTTTC. Translation gives CSVGDRGKPGANVLTF. Based on the CDR3 plus reference TRBV29-1 and TRBJ2-6, the full variable domain is SAVISQKPSRDICQRGTSLTIQCQVDSQVTMMFWYRQQPGQSLTLIATANQGSEATYESGFVIDKFPISRPNLTFSTLTVSNMSPEDSSIYLCSVGDRGKPGANVLTFGAGSRLTVL.

This rearrangement joins TRBV5-5 to TRBJ2-7, with 9 bases fitting TRBD1. CDR1 is SGHKS and CDR2 is YYEKEE in the germline V gene (reference sequence). The CDR3 has 16 residues. The junction had 11 bases not matched to a gene; V was cut back by 1 base and J by 6 bases. CDR3 coding DNA: TGTGCCAGCAGCTTGTTGTATAAGGACAGGGGCCTCGAGCAGTACTTC. Amino acid sequence: CASSLLYKDRGLEQYF.

This clonotype appeared a few times. The chain joins TRBV27 to TRBJ1-2; D unclear. The V gene lost 2 bases and the J gene lost 0 bases, with 4 bases spanning the gap. CDR1 MNHEY and CDR2 SMNVEV come from the germline V gene (reference sequence). This CDR3 comprises 13 residues. The CDR3 nucleotides are TGTGCCAGCAGTTTAACGCCTAACTATGGCTACACCTTC. Its translation: CASSLTPNYGYTF.

The chain couples TRBV5-1 to TRBJ2-7, with unresolved D. V was shortened by 1 base and J by 2 bases, with 13 bases between the two germline ends. Per germline, CDR1 SGHRS and CDR2 YFSETQ. This CDR3 is built from 15 residues. CDR3: CASSLISQAAYEQYF. CDR3 nucleotides: TGCGCCAGCAGCTTGATATCCCAGGCCGCCTACGAGCAGTACTTC.

This clonotype was seen a handful of times. The J gene is TRBJ2-3, the V gene TRBV27, with D unclear. Germline CDR1 is MNHEY and CDR2 is SMNVEV (reference sequence). The V end lost 7 bases, the J end lost 1 base, and 9 bases lay between the germline ends. The CDR3 length is 13 residues. The CDR3 is CASTFGGTDTQYF. In DNA form, the CDR3 reads TGTGCCAGCACTTTTGGGGGCACAGATACGCAGTATTTT.

This clonotype has a count of ten or more. V is TRBV10-3 and J is TRBJ1-2; 9 nucleotides align to TRBD1. CDR3 length equals 13 residues. CDR1 ENHRY and CDR2 SYGVKD come from the germline V gene. V gave up 5 bases and J gave up 6 bases; unmatched junction bases: 4. Written as DNA, the CDR3 is TGTGCCATCAGTCCGGGACAGGGAGATGGCTACACCTTC. It codes for CAISPGQGDGYTF.

The rearrangement uses TRBV12-3 or TRBV12-4 and TRBJ2-1; 9 bases are shared with TRBD2. The junction had 11 bases not matched to a gene; V was cut back by 4 bases and J by 7 bases. The CDR3 totals 16 residues. CDR3 nucleotides: TGTGCCAGCAGTTGGGCGGCGGGAGGGCCTTTAAATGAGCAGTTCTTC. This codes for CASSWAAGGPLNEQFF.

Comment on this clonotype: Compared with germline, one end of the junction differs, possibly owing to a read error. The chain is built from TRBV19 and TRBJ2-7, with 10 bases identical to TRBD1. Germline values: CDR1 LNHDA, CDR2 SQIVND (reference sequence). The CDR3 has 14 residues. The CDR3 sequence: CASSMGTGAYEQYF. The CDR3 DNA sequence: TGTGCCAGTAGTATGGGGACAGGGGCCTACGAGCAGTACTTT.

V gene TRBV27 combines with J gene TRBJ2-1; 9 bases align to TRBD2. The CDR3 is 15 amino acids. Germline CDR1 and CDR2: MNHEY and SMNVEV (reference sequence). Losses at the gene ends were 1 base for V and 6 bases for J; bases not matched to a gene: 4. The CDR3 protein is CASSLLAGASNEQFF. The CDR3 DNA reads as TGTGCCAGCAGTTTATTAGCGGGAGCCTCCAATGAGCAGTTCTTC.

The chain's CDR3 is CARAALLLRAKNIQYF. The CDR3 nucleotides are TGTGCCCGGGCGGCGCTCCTACTCCGAGCCAAAAACATTCAGTACTTC. This chain uses TRBV19 with TRBJ2-4; D is ambiguous. Germline-derived CDR1 and CDR2 are LNHDA and SQIVND (reference sequence). V shed 11 bases and J shed 0 bases, with 20 bases lying between them. This CDR3 comprises 16 residues. Looking up the rest from reference TRBV19 and TRBJ2-4 gives the full variable domain: DGGITQSPKYLFRKEGQNVTLSCEQNLNHDAMYWYRQDPGQGLRLIYYSQIVNDFQKGDIAEGYSVSREKKESFPLTVTSAQKNPTAFYLCARAALLLRAKNIQYFGAGTRLSVL.

This clonotype showed up many times. The chain couples TRBV3-1 to TRBJ2-1; weak D call: TRBD1 (5 bases). Per the germline V gene, CDR1 is LGHDT and CDR2 is YNNKEL (reference sequence). The V gene lost 6 bases and the J gene lost 6 bases, with 12 bases spanning the gap. This CDR3 is 13 amino acids long. CDR3: CASRPRQSNEQFF. Here the CDR3 DNA reads TGTGCCAGCAGACCTAGACAGTCCAATGAGCAGTTCTTC.

This clonotype was counted ten times or more. The rearrangement joins TRBV7-2 to TRBJ2-2; no definite D call. The V gene's germline CDR1 is SGHTA and CDR2 FQGNSA. Trimming took off 3 bases at V and 9 bases at J, with 11 bases between the two ends. The CDR3 consists of 13 residues. In DNA, the CDR3 is TGTGCCAGCAGCTTTGAGCCCCTTAGGGAGCTGTTTTTT. Translating it yields CASSFEPLRELFF.

This clonotype turned up a few times. The chain couples TRBV25-1 to TRBJ1-2; D unclear. The CDR3 has 13 residues. Per the germline V gene, CDR1 is MGHDK and CDR2 is SYGVNS. Trimming removed 0 bases from V and 4 bases from J, with 6 bases in between. DNA of the CDR3: TGTGCCAGCAGTGAATATTACCCCTATGGCTACACCTTC. This gives the protein CASSEYYPYGYTF.

In its sample, this clonotype was seen a few times. In nucleotides, the CDR3 is TGTGCCACCAGTGATTGGGCGGACACTGAAGCTTTCTTT. This sequence encodes CATSDWADTEAFF. V usage is TRBV24-1 and J usage is TRBJ1-1; unclear D gene. Trimming stripped 2 bases from V and 3 bases from J, with 6 bases between. The CDR3 has 13 amino acids. CDR1 is KGHDR and CDR2 is SFDVKD in the germline V gene.

This clonotype was seen only a few times. This rearrangement joins TRBV27 to TRBJ1-5, with a weak D call TRBD1 (6 bases). This CDR3 contains 15 residues. The V and J ends lost 3 bases and 0 bases respectively, with 9 bases between them. Germline loops: CDR1 MNHEY, CDR2 SMNVEV (reference sequence). The CDR3 here is CASSFGTNSNQPQHF. CDR3 DNA sequence: TGTGCCAGCAGTTTCGGGACAAATAGCAATCAGCCCCAGCATTTT.

The chain links TRBV28 to TRBJ2-7; D might be TRBD2 (6 bases). Trimming removed 3 bases at V and 7 bases at J, with 16 bases between. Germline lookup yields CDR1 MDHEN and CDR2 SYDVKM. The CDR3 has 14 residues. The CDR3 DNA follows: TGTGCCAGCAGTTTCTCGGGACTCGGAGGGGAGCAGTACTTC. Translating it yields CASSFSGLGGEQYF.